This entry is about one T cell receptor (beta chain). What it binds is not known. This entry is derived from a study of PD-L1 blockade in urothelial cancer. At the level of the study: The year 2014 saw patients start atezolizumab, 1,200 mg intravenously every 3 weeks. In terms of prior chemotherapy, patients had received 0 to 3 regimens. Notes on the study in general: At the 3-week point, tumor-associated blood clones expanded more in durable-benefit patients.

This CDR3 has 16 amino acids. Germline V lookup: CDR1 SGHRS, CDR2 YFSETQ. The J segment lost 6 bases and the V segment lost 4 bases, leaving 9 bases of the junction unmatched. Clones were read by immunoSEQ multiplex PCR, and TCRdb kept only the in-frame ones, dropping some. The sample carries around 100,000 clones, 70% to 90% recorded once. This receptor was obtained from a man in his fifties with urothelial cancer. Sequencing was performed on PBMCs, taken around atezolizumab (anti-PD-L1) treatment. The J gene is TRBJ2-2, the V gene TRBV5-1; 10 bases map to TRBD1. The CDR3 DNA sequence: TGCGCCAGCAGCACCACGCGGGACAGGGGAGCCGGGGAGCTGTTTTTT. Translation: CASSTTRDRGAGELFF.